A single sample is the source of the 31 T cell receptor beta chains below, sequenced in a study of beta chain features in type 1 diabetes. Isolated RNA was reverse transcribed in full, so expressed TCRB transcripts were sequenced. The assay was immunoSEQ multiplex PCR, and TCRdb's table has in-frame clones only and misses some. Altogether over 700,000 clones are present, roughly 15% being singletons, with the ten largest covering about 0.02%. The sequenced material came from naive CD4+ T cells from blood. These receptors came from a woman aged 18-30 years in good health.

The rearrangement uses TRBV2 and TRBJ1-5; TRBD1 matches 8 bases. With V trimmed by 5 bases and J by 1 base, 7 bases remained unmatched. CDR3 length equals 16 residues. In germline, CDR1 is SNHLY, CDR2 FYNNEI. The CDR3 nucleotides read TGTGCCAGCAGTCTCCGGGACAGGAGAAGCAATCAGCCCCAGCATTTT. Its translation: CASSLRDRRSNQPQHF.

CDR3 sequence: CSVVAAGPYEQYF. CDR3 nucleotide sequence: TGCAGCGTTGTGGCAGCGGGACCCTACGAGCAGTACTTC. This chain connects TRBV29-1 to TRBJ2-7; 7 bases fit TRBD2. Trimming cost V 4 bases and J 2 bases; bases outside gene matches: 5. Germline CDR1 reads SQVTM; CDR2 reads ANQGSEA. CDR3 length: 13 residues.

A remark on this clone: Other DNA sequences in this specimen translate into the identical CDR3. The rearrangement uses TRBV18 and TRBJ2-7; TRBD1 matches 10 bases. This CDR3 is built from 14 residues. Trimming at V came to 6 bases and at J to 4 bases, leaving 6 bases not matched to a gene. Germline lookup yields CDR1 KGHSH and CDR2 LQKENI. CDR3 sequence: CASSPGQGSYEQYF. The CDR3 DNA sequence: TGTGCCAGCTCCCCGGGACAGGGGTCTTACGAGCAGTACTTC. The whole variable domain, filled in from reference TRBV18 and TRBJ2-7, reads NAGVMQNPRHLVRRRGQEARLRCSPMKGHSHVYWYRQLPEEGLKFMVYLQKENIIDESGMPKERFSAEFPKEGPSILRIQQVVRGDSAAYFCASSPGQGSYEQYFGPGTRLTVT.

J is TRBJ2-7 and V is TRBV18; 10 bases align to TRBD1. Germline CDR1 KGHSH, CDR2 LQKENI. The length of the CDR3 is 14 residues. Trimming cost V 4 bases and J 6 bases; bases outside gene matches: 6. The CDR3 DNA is TGTGCCAGCTCACAAGGGACAGGGGAGCGCGAGCAGTACTTC. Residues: CASSQGTGEREQYF.

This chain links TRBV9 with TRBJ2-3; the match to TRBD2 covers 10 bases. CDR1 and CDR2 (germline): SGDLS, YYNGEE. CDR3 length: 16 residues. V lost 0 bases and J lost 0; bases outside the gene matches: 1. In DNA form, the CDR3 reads TGTGCCAGCAGCGTAGGAGCGGGAGGGAGCACAGATACGCAGTATTTT. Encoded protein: CASSVGAGGSTDTQYF.

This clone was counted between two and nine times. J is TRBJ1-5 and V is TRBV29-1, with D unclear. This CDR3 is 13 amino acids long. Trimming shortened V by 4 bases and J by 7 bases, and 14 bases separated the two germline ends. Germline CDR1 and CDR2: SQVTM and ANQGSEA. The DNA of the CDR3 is TGCAGCGTTGTAGGGCAGGCCGGGCAGCCCCAGCATTTT. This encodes CSVVGQAGQPQHF.

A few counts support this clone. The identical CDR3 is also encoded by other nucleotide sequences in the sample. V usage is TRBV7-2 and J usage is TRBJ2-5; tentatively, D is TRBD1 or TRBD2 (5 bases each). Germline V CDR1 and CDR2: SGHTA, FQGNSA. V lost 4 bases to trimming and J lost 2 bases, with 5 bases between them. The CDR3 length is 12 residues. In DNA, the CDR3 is TGTGCCAGCAGCTGGGGGCAAGAGACCCAGTACTTC. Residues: CASSWGQETQYF.

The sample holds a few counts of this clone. The CDR3 region has the DNA TGTGCCAGCAGCCCATACAGCGAGAGCGAGCAGTACTTC. Protein sequence: CASSPYSESEQYF. V and J are TRBV7-2 and TRBJ2-7; D gene uncertain. The CDR3 covers 13 residues. Per germline, CDR1 SGHTA and CDR2 FQGNSA. V was pared by 5 bases and J by 6 bases, with 14 bases between. The full variable domain, completed using reference TRBV7-2 and TRBJ2-7, is GAGVSQSPSNKVTEKGKDVELRCDPISGHTALYWYRQSLGQGLEFLIYFQGNSAPDKSGLPSDRFSAERTGGSVSTLTIQRTQQEDSAVYLCASSPYSESEQYFGPGTRLTVT.

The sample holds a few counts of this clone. The CDR3 is CASSSLDRVKVEQYF. As DNA, the CDR3 is TGTGCCAGCAGTTCCCTCGACAGGGTGAAGGTCGAGCAGTACTTC. The chain is built from TRBV28 and TRBJ2-7, with 7 bases matching TRBD1. J lost 6 bases, V lost 4 bases, and 12 bases had no gene match. This CDR3 is 15 amino acids long. The germline CDR1 and CDR2 sequences are MDHEN and SYDVKM.

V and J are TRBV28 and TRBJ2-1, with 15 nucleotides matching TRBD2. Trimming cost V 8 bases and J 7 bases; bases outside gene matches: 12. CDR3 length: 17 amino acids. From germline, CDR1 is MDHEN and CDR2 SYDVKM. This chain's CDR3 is CASSIGLAGGPINEQFF. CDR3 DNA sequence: TGTGCCAGCTCCATCGGACTAGCGGGAGGGCCCATTAATGAGCAGTTCTTC.

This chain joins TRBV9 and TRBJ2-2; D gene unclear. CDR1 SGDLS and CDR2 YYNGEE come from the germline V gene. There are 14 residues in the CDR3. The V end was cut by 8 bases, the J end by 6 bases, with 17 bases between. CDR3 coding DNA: TGTGCCAGTAGAACCACTTCTACCTCCGGGGAGCTGTTTTTT. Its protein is CASRTTSTSGELFF.

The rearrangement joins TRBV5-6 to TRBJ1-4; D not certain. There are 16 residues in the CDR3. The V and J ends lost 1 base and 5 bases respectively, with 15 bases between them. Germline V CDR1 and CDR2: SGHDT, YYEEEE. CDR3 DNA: TGTGCCAGCAGCTTGTATGCCGACGTAAAGAATGAAAAACTGTTTTTT. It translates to CASSLYADVKNEKLFF.

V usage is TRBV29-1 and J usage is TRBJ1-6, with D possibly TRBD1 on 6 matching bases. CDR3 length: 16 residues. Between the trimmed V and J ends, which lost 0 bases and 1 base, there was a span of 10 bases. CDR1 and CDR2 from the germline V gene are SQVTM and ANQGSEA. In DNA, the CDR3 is TGCAGCGTTGAAGATTCGACAGGATCCTATAATTCACCCCTCCACTTT. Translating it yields CSVEDSTGSYNSPLHF.

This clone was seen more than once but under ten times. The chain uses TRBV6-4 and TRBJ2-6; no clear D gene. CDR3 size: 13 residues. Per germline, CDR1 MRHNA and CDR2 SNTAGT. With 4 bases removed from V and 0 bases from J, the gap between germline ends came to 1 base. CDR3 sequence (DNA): TGTGCCAGCAGTGCCTCTGGGGCCAACGTCCTGACTTTC. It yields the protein CASSASGANVLTF.

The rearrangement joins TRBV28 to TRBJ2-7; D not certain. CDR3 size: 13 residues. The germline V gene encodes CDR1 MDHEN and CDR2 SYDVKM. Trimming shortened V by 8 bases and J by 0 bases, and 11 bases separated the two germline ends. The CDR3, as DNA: TGTGCCAGCGCCTGGTCCCCCTCCTACGAGCAGTACTTC. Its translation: CASAWSPSYEQYF.

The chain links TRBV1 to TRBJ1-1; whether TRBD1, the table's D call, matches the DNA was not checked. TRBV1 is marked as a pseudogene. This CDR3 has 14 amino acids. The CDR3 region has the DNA TGCACCAGCAGCCGGGCGACAGGGGGGACTGAAGCTTTCTTT. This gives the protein CTSSRATGGTEAFF.

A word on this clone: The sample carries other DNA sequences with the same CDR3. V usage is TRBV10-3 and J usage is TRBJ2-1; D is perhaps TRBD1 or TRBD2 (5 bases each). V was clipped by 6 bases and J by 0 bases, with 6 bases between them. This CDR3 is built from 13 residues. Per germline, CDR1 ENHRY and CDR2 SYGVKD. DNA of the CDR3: TGTGCCATCAGAGGGACCTCCTACAATGAGCAGTTCTTC. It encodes CAIRGTSYNEQFF.

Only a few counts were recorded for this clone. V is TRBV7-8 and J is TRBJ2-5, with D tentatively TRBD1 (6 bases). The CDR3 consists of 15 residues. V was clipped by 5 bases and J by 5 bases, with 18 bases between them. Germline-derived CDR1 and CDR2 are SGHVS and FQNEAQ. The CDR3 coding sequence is TGTGCCAGCAGCAAAATAACAGGGCTGGGGGAGACCCAGTACTTC. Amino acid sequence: CASSKITGLGETQYF.

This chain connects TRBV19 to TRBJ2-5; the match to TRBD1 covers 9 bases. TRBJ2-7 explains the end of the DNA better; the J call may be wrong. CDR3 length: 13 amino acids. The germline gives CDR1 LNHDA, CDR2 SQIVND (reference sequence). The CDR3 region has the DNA TGTGCCAGTAGTATGGAGGGACAGGGCGAGCAGTACTTC. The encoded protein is CASSMEGQGEQYF.

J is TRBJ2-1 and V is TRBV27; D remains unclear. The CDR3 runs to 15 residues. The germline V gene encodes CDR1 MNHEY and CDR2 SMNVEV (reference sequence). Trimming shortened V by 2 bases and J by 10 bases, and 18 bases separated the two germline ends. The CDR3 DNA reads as TGTGCCAGCAGTTTAGAAGGGATTAGCCTCAGAGAGCAGTTCTTC. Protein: CASSLEGISLREQFF.

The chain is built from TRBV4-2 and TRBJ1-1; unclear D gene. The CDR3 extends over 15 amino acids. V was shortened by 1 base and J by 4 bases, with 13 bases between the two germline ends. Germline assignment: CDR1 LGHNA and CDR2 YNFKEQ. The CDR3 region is CASSQVESPATEAFF. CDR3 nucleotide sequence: TGTGCCAGCAGCCAAGTGGAGTCCCCAGCCACTGAAGCTTTCTTT.

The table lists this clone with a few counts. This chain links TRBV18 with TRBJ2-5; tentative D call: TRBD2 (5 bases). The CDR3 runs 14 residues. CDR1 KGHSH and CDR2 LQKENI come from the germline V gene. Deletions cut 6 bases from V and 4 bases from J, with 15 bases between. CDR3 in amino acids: CASSLGNAGETQYF. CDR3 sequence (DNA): TGTGCCAGCTCTCTGGGGAACGCGGGAGAGACCCAGTACTTC.

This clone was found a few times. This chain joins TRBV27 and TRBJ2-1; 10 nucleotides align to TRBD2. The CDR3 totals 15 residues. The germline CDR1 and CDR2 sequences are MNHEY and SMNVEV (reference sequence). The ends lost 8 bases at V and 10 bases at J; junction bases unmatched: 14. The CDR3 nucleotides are TGTGCCAGCCGGCCATCAGCGGGAGGGACGTGGGAGCAGTTCTTC. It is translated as CASRPSAGGTWEQFF.

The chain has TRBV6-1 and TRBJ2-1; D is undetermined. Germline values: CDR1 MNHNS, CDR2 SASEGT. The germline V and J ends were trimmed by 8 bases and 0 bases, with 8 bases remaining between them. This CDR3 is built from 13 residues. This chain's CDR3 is CASELTSYNEQFF. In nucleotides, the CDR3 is TGTGCCAGCGAGCTAACCTCCTACAATGAGCAGTTCTTC.

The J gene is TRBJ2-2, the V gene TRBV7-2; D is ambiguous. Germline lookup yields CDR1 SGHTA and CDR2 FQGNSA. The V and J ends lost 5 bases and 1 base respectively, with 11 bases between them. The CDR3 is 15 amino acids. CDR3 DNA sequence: TGTGCCAGCAGCCGTAGTAGGGAGAACACCGGGGAGCTGTTTTTT. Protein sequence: CASSRSRENTGELFF.

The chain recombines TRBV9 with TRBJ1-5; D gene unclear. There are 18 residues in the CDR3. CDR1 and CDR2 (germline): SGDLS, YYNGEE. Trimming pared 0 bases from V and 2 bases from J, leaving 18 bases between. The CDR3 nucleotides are TGTGCCAGCAGCGTAGTCCGGGCGGAGGGTGACTGCAATCAGCCCCAGCATTTT. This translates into CASSVVRAEGDCNQPQHF.

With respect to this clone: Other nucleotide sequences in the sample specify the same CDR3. The CDR3 DNA reads as TGTGCCAGCAGCCCTGGCCAGGTCTACGAGCAGTACTTC. This encodes CASSPGQVYEQYF. The chain uses TRBV28 and TRBJ2-7; no definite D call. With 6 bases removed from V and 3 bases from J, the gap between germline ends came to 12 bases. In germline, CDR1 is MDHEN, CDR2 SYDVKM. The length of the CDR3 is 13 residues.

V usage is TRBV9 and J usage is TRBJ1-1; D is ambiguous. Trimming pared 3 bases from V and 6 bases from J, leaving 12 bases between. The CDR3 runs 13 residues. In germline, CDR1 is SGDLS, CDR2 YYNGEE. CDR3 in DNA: TGTGCCAGCAGCGCGCCCCTGGGCGCTGAAGCTTTCTTT. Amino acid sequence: CASSAPLGAEAFF.

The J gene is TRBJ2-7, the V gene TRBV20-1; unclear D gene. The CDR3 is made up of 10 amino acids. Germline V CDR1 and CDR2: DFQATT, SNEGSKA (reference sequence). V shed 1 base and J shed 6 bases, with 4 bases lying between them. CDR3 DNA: TGCAGTGCTAGAGTAGTCGAGCAGTACTTC. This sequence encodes CSARVVEQYF.

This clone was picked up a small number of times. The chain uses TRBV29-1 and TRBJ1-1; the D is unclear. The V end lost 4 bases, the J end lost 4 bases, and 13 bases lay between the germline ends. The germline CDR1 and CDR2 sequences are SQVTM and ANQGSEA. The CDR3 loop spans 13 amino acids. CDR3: CSVVRALGTEAFF. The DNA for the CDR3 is TGCAGCGTTGTTCGGGCGCTTGGCACTGAAGCTTTCTTT.

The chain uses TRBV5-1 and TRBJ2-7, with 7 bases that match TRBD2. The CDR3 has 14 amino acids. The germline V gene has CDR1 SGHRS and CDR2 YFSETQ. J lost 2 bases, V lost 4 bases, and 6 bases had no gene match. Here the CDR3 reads CASSGASGTYEQYF. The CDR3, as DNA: TGCGCCAGCAGCGGGGCTAGCGGTACCTACGAGCAGTACTTC.